The source of this TCR beta chain is a study of blood T cell repertoires in COVID-19. Across the whole study: Material from acute and convalescent COVID-19 was sourced from the United States, Italy and Spain. The cDNA or gDNA used as material had been derived from T cells, B-cell-depleted T cells, or PBMCs.

Germline CDR1 LNHDA, CDR2 SQIVND (reference sequence). V was clipped by 6 bases and J by 7 bases; unmatched bases: 17. The CDR3 loop spans 17 amino acids. Per the authors' pipeline: For nucleated cells, counts were estimated from reference gene primer amplification. Clones were read by immunoSEQ multiplex PCR, and TCRdb kept only the in-frame ones, dropping some. V and J calls and clone size are given by that table; D and trimming were obtained from the DNA. This table holds 40,000 to 50,000 clones, around nine tenths found once. The gene calls are TRBV19 and TRBJ2-1; 8 positions agree with TRBD2. The clonotype comes from a man between 50 and 59 years old with active COVID-19. The sequenced material came from peripheral blood. The CDR3 is CASRLRQRGSPGNEQFF. The CDR3 DNA reads TGTGCCAGTAGGCTGCGGCAGCGGGGGTCTCCGGGTAATGAGCAGTTCTTC.